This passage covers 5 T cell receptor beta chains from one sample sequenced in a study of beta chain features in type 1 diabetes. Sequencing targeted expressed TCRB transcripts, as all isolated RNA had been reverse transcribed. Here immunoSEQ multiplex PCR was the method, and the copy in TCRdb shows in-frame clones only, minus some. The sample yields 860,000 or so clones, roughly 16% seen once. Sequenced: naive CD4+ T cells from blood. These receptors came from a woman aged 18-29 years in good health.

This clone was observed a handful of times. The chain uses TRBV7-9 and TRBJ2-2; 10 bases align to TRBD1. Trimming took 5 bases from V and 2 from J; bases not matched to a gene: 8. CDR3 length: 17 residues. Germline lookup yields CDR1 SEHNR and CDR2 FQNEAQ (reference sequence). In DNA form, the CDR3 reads TGTGCCAGCAGCCCAGGGGACAGGGGCTTCAACACCGGGGAGCTGTTTTTT. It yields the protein CASSPGDRGFNTGELFF.

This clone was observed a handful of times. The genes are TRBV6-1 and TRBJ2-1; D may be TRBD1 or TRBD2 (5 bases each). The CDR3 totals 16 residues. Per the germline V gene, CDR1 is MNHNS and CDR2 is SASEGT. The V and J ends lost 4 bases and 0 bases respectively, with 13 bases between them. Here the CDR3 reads CASSVTVGASYNEQFF. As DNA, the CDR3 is TGTGCCAGCAGTGTAACGGTCGGGGCCTCCTACAATGAGCAGTTCTTC.

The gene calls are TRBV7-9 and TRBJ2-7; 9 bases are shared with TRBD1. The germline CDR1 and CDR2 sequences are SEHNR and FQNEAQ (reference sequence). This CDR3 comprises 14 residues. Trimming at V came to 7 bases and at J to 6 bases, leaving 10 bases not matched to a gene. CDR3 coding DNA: TGTGCCAGCACCCGGACAGGGGATTCGATCGAGCAGTACTTC. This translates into CASTRTGDSIEQYF.

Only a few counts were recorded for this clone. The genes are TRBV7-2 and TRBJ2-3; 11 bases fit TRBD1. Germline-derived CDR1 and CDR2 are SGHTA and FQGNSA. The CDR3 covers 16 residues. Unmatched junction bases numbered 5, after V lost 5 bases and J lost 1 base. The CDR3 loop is CASSARGQGGTDTQYF. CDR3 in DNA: TGTGCCAGCAGCGCCCGGGGACAGGGGGGCACAGATACGCAGTATTTT.

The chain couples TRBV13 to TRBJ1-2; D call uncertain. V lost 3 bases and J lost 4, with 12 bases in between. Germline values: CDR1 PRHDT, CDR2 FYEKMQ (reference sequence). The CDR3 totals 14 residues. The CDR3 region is CASSFNAGVYGYTF. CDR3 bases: TGTGCCAGCAGCTTTAATGCCGGGGTCTATGGCTACACCTTC.